This T cell receptor beta chain stems from a study of T cells in Graves' hyperthyroidism and ophthalmopathy. Study summary: The authors collected peripheral blood at initial diagnosis, before any treatment. Study-wide points: Most clonotypes that expanded in the thyroid above 0.001 also showed up in blood. Ophthalmopathy got predicted by the model a median about six months before its onset.

As to this clonotype: Its antigen is not known. Relative to the germline gene, one junction end is altered; a read error may explain this.

In germline, CDR1 is LNHDA, CDR2 SQIVND (reference sequence). This CDR3 region has 12 residues. Amplified regions were TCR beta CDR3 sequences from RNA transcripts. In the first-round RT-PCR of the TCR CDR3, the HTBI primer set was used. TCRdb itself ran the multiplex PCR reads through MiXCR, one entry per CDR3 protein. The sample lists hundreds of thousands of distinct CDR3 sequences; about 38% were seen once. The material sequenced was blood. The TCR originated in a man younger than 30 with Graves' hyperthyroidism. This sequence joins TRBV19 and TRBJ2-7, with unresolved D. The CDR3 DNA reads as TGTGCCAGTGAGGACGTCTACTACGGGCAGTACTTC. Amino acid sequence: CASEDVYYGQYF.